This TCR beta chain was sequenced in a study of cytomegalovirus exposure and HLA in healthy donors. Study results and caveats: Specificity of three CMV-associated chains for CMV antigens was verified in vitro. Researchers reported from a later analysis that most CMV-associated TCR beta chains appeared HLA-restricted.

The germline V gene has CDR1 LNHDA and CDR2 SQIVND (reference sequence). CDR3 length: 15 amino acids. V was clipped by 4 bases and J by 4 bases; unmatched bases: 2. With regard to this clone: Its antigen is unidentified.

PCR employed 60 Vbeta and 13 Jbeta primers. Repertoires were generated with immunoSEQ multiplex PCR, while TCRdb's copy carries only in-frame clones and drops some. Here the sample spans about 120,000 clones, around 74% being singletons. The receptor's source is a man aged 60 to 75 in good health and CMV-seropositive. Sequenced input: PBMCs. This chain links TRBV19 with TRBJ2-1; TRBD2 matches 12 bases. The CDR3 region has the DNA TGTGCCAGTAGTACGACTAGCGGGAGATACAATGAGCAGTTCTTC. As protein: CASSTTSGRYNEQFF.